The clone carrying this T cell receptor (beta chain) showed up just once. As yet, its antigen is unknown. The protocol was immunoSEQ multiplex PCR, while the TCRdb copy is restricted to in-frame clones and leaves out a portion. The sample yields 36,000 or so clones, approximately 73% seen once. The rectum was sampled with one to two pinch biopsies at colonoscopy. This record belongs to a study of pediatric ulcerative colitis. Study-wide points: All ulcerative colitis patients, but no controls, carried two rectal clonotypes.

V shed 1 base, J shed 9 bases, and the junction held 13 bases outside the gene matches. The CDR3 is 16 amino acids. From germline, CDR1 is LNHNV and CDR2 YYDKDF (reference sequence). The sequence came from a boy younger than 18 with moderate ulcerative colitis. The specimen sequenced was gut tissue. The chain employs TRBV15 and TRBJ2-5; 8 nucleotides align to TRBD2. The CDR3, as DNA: TGTGCCACCAGCAGAGTGAAGCGGGGGTGCACCGGGGCCCAGTACTTC. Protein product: CATSRVKRGCTGAQYF.